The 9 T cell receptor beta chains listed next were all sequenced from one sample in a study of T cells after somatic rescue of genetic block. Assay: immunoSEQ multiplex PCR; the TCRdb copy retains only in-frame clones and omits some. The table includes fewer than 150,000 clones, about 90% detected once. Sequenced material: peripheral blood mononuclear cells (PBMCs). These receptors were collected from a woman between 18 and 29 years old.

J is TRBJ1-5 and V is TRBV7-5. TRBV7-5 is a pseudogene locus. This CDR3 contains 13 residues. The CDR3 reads CARSGDSNQPQHF. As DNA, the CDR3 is TGTGCCAGAAGCGGGGATAGCAATCAGCCCCAGCATTTT.

CDR3 sequence reads: CASSQGQGGTYEQYF. The CDR3 DNA is TGCGCCAGCAGCCAAGGACAGGGTGGGACCTACGAGCAGTACTTC. The rearrangement joins TRBV4-1 to TRBJ2-7, with 7 bases that match TRBD1. Germline CDR1 reads MGHRA; CDR2 reads YSYEKL. The CDR3 length is 15 residues. V was clipped by 1 base and J by 2 bases; unmatched bases: 5.

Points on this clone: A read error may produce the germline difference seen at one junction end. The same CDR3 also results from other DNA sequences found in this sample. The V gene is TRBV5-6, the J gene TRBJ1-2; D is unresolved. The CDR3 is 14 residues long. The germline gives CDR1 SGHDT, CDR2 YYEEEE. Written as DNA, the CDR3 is TGTGCCAGCAGCTTGGGGAGCGTTTCCTATGGCTATACCTTC. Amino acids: CASSLGSVSYGYTF.

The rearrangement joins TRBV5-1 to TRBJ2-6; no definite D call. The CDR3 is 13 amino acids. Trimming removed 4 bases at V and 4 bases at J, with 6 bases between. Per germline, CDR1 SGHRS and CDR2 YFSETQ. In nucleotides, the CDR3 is TGCGCCAGCAGCCTTGACGGGGCCAACGTCCTGACTTTC. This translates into CASSLDGANVLTF.

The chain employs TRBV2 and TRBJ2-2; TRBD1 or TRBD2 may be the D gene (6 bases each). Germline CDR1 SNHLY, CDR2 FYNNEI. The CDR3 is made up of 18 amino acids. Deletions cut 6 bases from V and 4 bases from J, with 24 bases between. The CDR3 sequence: CASSAWRGAAKSTGELFF. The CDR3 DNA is TGTGCCAGCAGCGCCTGGAGGGGGGCGGCTAAGAGCACCGGGGAGCTGTTTTTT. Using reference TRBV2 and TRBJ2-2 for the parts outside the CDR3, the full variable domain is EPEVTQTPSHQVTQMGQEVILRCVPISNHLYFYWYRQILGQKVEFLVSFYNNEISEKSEIFDDQFSVERPDGSNFTLKIRSTKLEDSAMYFCASSAWRGAAKSTGELFFGEGSRLTVL.

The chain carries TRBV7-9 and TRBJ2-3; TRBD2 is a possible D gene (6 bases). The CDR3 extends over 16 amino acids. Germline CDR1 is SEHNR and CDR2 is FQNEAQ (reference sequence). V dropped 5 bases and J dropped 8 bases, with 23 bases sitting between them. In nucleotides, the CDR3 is TGTGCCAGCAGCCCGCAGCCCCGGGGAGGAATCGTTACGCAGTATTTT. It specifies CASSPQPRGGIVTQYF. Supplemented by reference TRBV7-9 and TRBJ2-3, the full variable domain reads DTGVSQNPRHKITKRGQNVTFRCDPISEHNRLYWYRQTLGQGPEFLTYFQNEAQLEKSRLLSDRFSAERPKGSFSTLEIQRTEQGDSAMYLCASSPQPRGGIVTQYFGPGTRLTVL.

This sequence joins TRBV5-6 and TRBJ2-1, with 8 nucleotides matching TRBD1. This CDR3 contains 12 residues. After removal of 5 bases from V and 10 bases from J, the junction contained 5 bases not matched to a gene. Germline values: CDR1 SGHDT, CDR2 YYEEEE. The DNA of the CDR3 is TGTGCCAGCAGTTTCCGGGACAGGGAGCAGTTCTTC. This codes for CASSFRDREQFF.

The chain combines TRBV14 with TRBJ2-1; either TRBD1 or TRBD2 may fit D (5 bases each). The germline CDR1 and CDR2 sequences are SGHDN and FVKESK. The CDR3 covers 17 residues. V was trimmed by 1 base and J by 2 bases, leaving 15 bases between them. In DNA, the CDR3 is TGTGCCAGCAGCCAAGGACCGGGGCGCAGGGCCTACAATGAGCAGTTCTTC. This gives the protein CASSQGPGRRAYNEQFF.

CDR3 sequence (DNA): TGTGCCATCAGTGTAGGAGGAATGGGTGTCTACGAGCAGTACTTC. It translates to CAISVGGMGVYEQYF. The gene calls are TRBV10-3 and TRBJ2-7, with TRBD2 as a possible D gene (5 bases). Germline CDR1 reads ENHRY; CDR2 reads SYGVKD. CDR3 length: 15 residues. The V and J ends lost 4 bases and 3 bases respectively, with 16 bases between them.